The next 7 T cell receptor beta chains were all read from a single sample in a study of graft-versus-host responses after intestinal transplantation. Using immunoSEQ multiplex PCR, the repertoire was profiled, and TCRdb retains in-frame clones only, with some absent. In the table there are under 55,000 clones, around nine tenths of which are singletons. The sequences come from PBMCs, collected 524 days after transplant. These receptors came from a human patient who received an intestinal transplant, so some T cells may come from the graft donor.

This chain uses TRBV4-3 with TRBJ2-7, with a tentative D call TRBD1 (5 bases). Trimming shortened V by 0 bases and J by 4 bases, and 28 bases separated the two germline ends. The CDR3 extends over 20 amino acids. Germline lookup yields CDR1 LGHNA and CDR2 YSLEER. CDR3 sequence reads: CASSQEPLTGTARAPYEQYF. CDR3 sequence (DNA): TGCGCCAGCAGCCAAGAACCTCTAACAGGCACCGCCAGGGCCCCGTACGAGCAGTACTTC.

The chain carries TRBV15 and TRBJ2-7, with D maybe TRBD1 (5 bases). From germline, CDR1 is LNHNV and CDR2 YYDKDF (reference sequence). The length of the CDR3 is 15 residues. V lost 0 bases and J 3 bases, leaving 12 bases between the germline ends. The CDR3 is CATSRDFGRDYEQYF. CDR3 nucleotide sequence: TGTGCCACCAGCAGAGATTTTGGCAGGGACTACGAGCAGTACTTC.

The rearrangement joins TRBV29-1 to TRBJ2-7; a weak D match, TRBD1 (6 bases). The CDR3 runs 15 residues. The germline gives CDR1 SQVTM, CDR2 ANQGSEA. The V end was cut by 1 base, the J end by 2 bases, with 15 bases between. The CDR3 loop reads CSVEAPGQRTYEQYF. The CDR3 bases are TGCAGCGTTGAAGCCCCCGGACAGCGAACCTACGAGCAGTACTTC.

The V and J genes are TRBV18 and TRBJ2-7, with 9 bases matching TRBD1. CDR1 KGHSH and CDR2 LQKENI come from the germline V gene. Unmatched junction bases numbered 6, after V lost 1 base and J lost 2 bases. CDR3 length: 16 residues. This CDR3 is CASSPLGTGSTYEQYF. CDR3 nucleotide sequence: TGTGCCAGCTCACCACTTGGGACAGGGTCGACCTACGAGCAGTACTTC.

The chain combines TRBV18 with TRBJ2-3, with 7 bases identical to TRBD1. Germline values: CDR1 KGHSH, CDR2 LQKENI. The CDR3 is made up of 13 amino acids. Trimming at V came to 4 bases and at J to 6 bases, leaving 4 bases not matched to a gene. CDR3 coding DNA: TGTGCCAGCTCACAAGACAGGGCCGATACGCAGTATTTT. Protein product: CASSQDRADTQYF.

DNA for the CDR3: TGCGCCAGCACCGCGGGGGGCTACAATGAGCAGTTCTTC. Translating it yields CASTAGGYNEQFF. The V call is TRBV10-2, the J call TRBJ2-1; 8 bases match TRBD2. The germline V gene has CDR1 WSHSY and CDR2 SAAADI. This CDR3 contains 13 residues. V lost 7 bases to trimming and J lost 3 bases; unmatched junction nucleotides: 2.

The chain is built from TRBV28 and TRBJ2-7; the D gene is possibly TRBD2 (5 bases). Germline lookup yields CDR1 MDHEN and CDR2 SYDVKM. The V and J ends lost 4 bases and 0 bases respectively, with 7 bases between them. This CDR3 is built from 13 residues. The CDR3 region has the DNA TGTGCCAGCAGTTATGGGAGCTCCTACGAGCAGTACTTC. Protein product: CASSYGSSYEQYF.